These T cell receptor beta chains were read from a single sample in a study of shared clonotypes between healthy human individuals. The table came from immunoSEQ multiplex PCR; TCRdb's copy has only in-frame clones and leaves some out. The sample lists 950,000 to 1,100,000 clones, around four fifths occurring once. The sequenced sample was memory CD4+ T cells sorted from blood. The source is a man aged 18 to 29 in good health. The CDR3 runs from the conserved cysteine through the conserved F or W. The D gene is left open where the match is weak. Clone sizes are given selectively: once, few, many, or a class where the clone is expanded.

J	D	V	size	CDR3	DNA
TRBJ1-4	TRBD1	TRBV13	NA	CASSLSGTGSEKLFF	TGTGCCAGCAGCTTATCCGGGACAGGGAGTGAAAAACTGTTTTTT
TRBJ1-3	NA	TRBV2	once	CASSYGEGVGNTIYF	TGTGCCAGCAGTTACGGGGAGGGAGTTGGAAACACCATATATTTT
TRBJ1-2	NA	TRBV6-1	NA	CASSEGRFGGYTF	TGTGCCAGCAGTGAAGGACGGTTTGGAGGCTACACCTTC
TRBJ2-5	TRBD1	TRBV6-6	NA	CASSSPGQGETQYF	TGTGCCAGCAGTTCGCCGGGACAGGGAGAGACCCAGTACTTC
TRBJ2-6	NA	TRBV28	NA	CASSFTYAGNSGANVLTF	TGTGCCAGCAGTTTTACTTATGCCGGGAACTCTGGGGCCAACGTCCTGACTTTC
TRBJ1-2	NA	TRBV12-2	once	CASRRVPFGYTF	TGTGCAAGTCGCCGGGTCCCTTTTGGCTACACCTTC
TRBJ2-7	TRBD2	TRBV7-2	NA	CASSLGLGYEQYF	TGTGCCAGCAGCTTGGGACTAGGATACGAGCAGTACTTC
TRBJ1-2	TRBD1	TRBV6-5	NA	CASSYSGTGGYGYTF	TGTGCCAGCAGTTATTCCGGGACAGGAGGCTATGGCTACACCTTC
TRBJ1-6	TRBD1	TRBV28	NA	CASGWTGGGSPLHF	TGTGCCAGCGGCTGGACAGGGGGCGGTTCACCCCTCCACTTT
TRBJ2-6	NA	TRBV28	NA	CASSTGTGANVLTF	TGTGCCAGCAGTACAGGGACCGGGGCCAACGTCCTGACTTTC
TRBJ2-5	TRBD2	TRBV6-1	NA	CASSEWSGRGKETQYF	TGTGCCAGCAGTGAATGGAGCGGGAGAGGGAAAGAGACCCAGTACTTC
TRBJ2-7	TRBD1	TRBV9	NA	CASSAWTGGDEQYF	TGTGCCAGCAGCGCCTGGACAGGAGGCGACGAGCAGTACTTC
TRBJ2-3	NA	TRBV11-2	few	CASSFEGTISTDTQYF	TGTGCCAGCAGCTTCGAGGGGACCATAAGCACAGATACGCAGTATTTT
TRBJ2-1	NA	TRBV7-2	NA	CAIPQGLNYNEQFF	TGTGCCATACCCCAAGGGCTTAACTACAATGAGCAGTTCTTC
TRBJ2-3	TRBD1	TRBV5-6	NA	CASSHYRDRREDTQYF	TGTGCCAGCAGCCATTACCGGGACAGGAGAGAAGATACGCAGTATTTT
TRBJ1-3	NA	TRBV7-9	many	CASSLPGPLGGNTIYF	TGTGCCAGCAGCCTACCAGGGCCCCTCGGAGGAAACACCATATATTTT
TRBJ2-1	NA	TRBV25-1	NA	CASSEFVGGSYNEQFF	TGTGCCAGCAGTGAATTCGTGGGAGGTTCCTACAATGAGCAGTTCTTC
TRBJ1-2	NA	TRBV7-6	NA	CASSFPQGLYGYTF	TGTGCCAGCAGCTTCCCCCAGGGTCTCTATGGCTACACCTTC
TRBJ1-5	NA	TRBV7-8	NA	CASSAPGDSQPQHF	TGTGCCAGCAGCGCCCCGGGCGATAGTCAGCCCCAGCATTTT
TRBJ2-5	NA	TRBV11-2	NA	CASSLAGATQETQYF	TGTGCCAGCAGCTTAGCAGGAGCGACCCAAGAGACCCAGTACTTC
TRBJ2-3	TRBD2	TRBV7-6	NA	CASSPLEPGGRRTDTQYF	TGTGCCAGCAGCCCCCTGGAGCCCGGGGGGAGACGCACAGATACGCAGTATTTT
TRBJ2-5	TRBD1	TRBV11-3	NA	CASSQGQGETQYF	TGTGCCAGCAGCCAGGGACAGGGGGAGACCCAGTACTTC
TRBJ1-5	TRBD1	TRBV6-5	few	CASTQGGRGQPQHF	TGTGCCAGCACCCAGGGGGGTCGGGGTCAGCCCCAGCATTTT
TRBJ1-4	TRBD1	TRBV2	NA	CAASGTGVEKLFF	TGTGCCGCGTCCGGGACAGGGGTTGAAAAACTGTTTTTT
TRBJ2-1	TRBD2	TRBV5-1	NA	CASSLASGGPNEQFF	TGCGCCAGCAGCTTGGCTAGCGGAGGGCCAAATGAGCAGTTCTTC
TRBJ1-2	NA	TRBV6-5	NA	CASKPGAGDGYTF	TGTGCCAGCAAACCGGGGGCAGGTGATGGCTACACCTTC